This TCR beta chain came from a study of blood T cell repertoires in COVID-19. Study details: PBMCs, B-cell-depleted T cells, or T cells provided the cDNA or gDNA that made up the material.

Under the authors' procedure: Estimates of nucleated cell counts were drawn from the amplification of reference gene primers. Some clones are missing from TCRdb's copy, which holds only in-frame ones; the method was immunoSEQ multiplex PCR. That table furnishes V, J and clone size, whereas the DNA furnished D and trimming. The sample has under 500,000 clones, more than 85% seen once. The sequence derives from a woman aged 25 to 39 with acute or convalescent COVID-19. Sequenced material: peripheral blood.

CDR3 in DNA: TGTGCCAGCAGCTCGGGACAGGGGAATGGCTACACCTTC. This sequence encodes CASSSGQGNGYTF. V is TRBV7-9 and J is TRBJ1-2; TRBD1 aligns across 10 bases. CDR3 size: 13 residues. V trimming: 4 bases; J trimming: 6 bases; junction bases outside the gene matches: 2. From germline, CDR1 is SEHNR and CDR2 FQNEAQ (reference sequence).